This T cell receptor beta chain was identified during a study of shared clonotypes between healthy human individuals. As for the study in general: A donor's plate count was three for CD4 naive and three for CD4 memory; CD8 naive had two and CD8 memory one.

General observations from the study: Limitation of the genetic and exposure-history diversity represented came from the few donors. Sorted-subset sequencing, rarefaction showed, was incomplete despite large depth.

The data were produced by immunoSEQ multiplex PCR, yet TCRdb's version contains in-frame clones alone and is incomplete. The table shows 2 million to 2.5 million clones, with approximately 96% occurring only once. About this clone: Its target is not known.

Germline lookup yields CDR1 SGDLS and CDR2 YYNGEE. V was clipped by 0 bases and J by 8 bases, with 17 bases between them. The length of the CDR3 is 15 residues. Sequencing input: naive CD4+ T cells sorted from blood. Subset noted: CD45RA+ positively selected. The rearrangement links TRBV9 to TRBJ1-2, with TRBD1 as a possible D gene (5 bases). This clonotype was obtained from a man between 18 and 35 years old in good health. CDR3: CASSVGEGRTYGYTF. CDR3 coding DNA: TGTGCCAGCAGCGTAGGTGAGGGCAGGACATACGGCTACACCTTC.